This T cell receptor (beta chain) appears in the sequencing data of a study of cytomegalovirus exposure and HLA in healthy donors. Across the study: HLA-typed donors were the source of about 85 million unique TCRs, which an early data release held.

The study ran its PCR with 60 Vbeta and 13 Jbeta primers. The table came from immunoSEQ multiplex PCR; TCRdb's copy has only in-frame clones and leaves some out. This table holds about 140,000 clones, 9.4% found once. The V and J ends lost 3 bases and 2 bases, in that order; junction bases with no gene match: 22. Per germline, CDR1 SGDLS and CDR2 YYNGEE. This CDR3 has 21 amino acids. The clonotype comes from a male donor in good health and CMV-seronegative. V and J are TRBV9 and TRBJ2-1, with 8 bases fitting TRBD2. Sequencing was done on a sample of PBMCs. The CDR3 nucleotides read TGTGCCAGCAGCGCGGGGAGGGCGGGGGGCACATGGGTCCTGGCCTACAATGAGCAGTTCTTC. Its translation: CASSAGRAGGTWVLAYNEQFF.